Described below is a single TCR beta chain sequence and its context. Its antigen remains unidentified. The germline gene is not matched at one end of the junction; a read error may be the cause. The record originates from a study of early T cells in non-severe SARS-CoV-2 infection. Individual cDNA molecules carried attached unique molecular identifiers. TCRdb re-called the 5' RACE reads with MiXCR, one entry per CDR3 protein. The sample records approximately 35,000 distinct CDR3 sequences, under 6% being singletons. CDR3 length: 13 residues. Per germline, CDR1 MDHEN and CDR2 SYDVKM. Study-wide results and limits: The VDJdb matching leaned toward anti-spike CD8 responses and overlooked private and CD4 specificities.

This sequence joins TRBV28 and TRBJ2-3; D not certain. The source is an adult who was a healthcare worker with PCR-confirmed SARS-CoV-2 infection or an uninfected control (not recorded which). Specimen: whole blood. This CDR3 reads CVSSLPSTDTQYF. The CDR3 region has the DNA TGTGTCAGCAGTCTACCTAGCACAGATACGCAGTATTTT.